This is a list of T cell receptor beta chains from one sample in a study of blood T cell repertoires in COVID-19. TCRdb's table, derived via immunoSEQ multiplex PCR, lists solely in-frame clones and lacks some. The data hold 200,000 to 250,000 clones, with 70% to 90% observed a single time. Sequenced material: peripheral blood. Every receptor here comes from an elderly man with acute or convalescent COVID-19. Both conserved end residues are trimmed from each CDR3. Clone size is stated in some rows and not others, as once, few, many or a class when expanded.

>-|TRBV21-1|TRBJ2-2
ASSAVGQGLTGELF
>-|TRBV29-1|TRBJ1-2
SVLADRGGYT
>-|TRBV11-2|TRBJ2-3
ASSLERLADTQY
>-|TRBV7-9|TRBJ2-5
ASSPGTVKETQY
>once|TRBV27|TRBJ1-4
ASSEAGKLF
>-|TRBV30|TRBJ1-3
ACPDREENTIY
>-|TRBV24-1|TRBJ2-1
ATSDEGGRSYNEQF
>-|TRBV11-3|TRBJ2-3
ASSLGATGRRFTDTQY
>-|TRBV6-6|TRBJ2-5
ASSSPDRVGETQY
>-|TRBV5-6|TRBJ2-5
ASSFLTGAQTQY
>-|TRBV18|TRBJ1-1
ASSSRNTEAF
>-|TRBV6-5|TRBJ2-5
ASSTKDSQETQY
>-|TRBV6-5|TRBJ2-2
ASRRLALNTGELF
>-|TRBV5-6|TRBJ1-1
ASSGAGWSWGAF
>-|TRBV27|TRBJ2-7
ASSSSSYEQY
>-|TRBV2|TRBJ1-2
ASSSQGYGYT
>-|TRBV6-6|TRBJ2-7
ASSHSSYEQY
>-|TRBV27|TRBJ1-5
ASSPDRGSNQPQH
>-|TRBV7-2|TRBJ2-1
ASSLFGLAGGNEQF
>-|TRBV10-1|TRBJ2-7
ASSEKRSAYEQY
>-|TRBV18|TRBJ1-5
ASSIAGGNQPQH
>-|TRBV6-5|TRBJ2-7
ASSSSQGPYEQY
>-|TRBV4-3|TRBJ2-2
ASSQDPAGEVGELF
>-|TRBV19|TRBJ1-6
ASSIGTASSPLH
>-|TRBV19|TRBJ1-4
ASSIIGGDEKLF
>-|TRBV24-1|TRBJ2-6
ATTGDGANVLT
>-|TRBV3-1/TRBV3-2|TRBJ2-3
ASSSSGGTSTDTQY
>once|TRBV7-8|TRBJ2-2
ASRRERSTGELF
>-|TRBV28|TRBJ2-3
ASSLAGGGGDTQY
>-|TRBV19|TRBJ1-4
ASSTAITDEKLF
>-|TRBV24-1|TRBJ2-2
ATRGTGETGELF
>few|TRBV5-1|TRBJ1-2
ASSLGQSRGYT
>-|TRBV29-1|TRBJ1-2
SVRGEPVGYT
>-|TRBV24-1|TRBJ2-1
ATSLGGKVEQF
>-|TRBV28|TRBJ1-5
ASSPQNQPQH
>-|TRBV18|TRBJ2-3
ASSPLQGITDTQY
>-|TRBV30|TRBJ2-1
AWKTGTSGSYNEQF
>-|TRBV30|TRBJ1-4
AWRRQLFPGEKLF
>-|TRBV4-1|TRBJ2-3
ASSQVIAGGPRRADTQY
>few|TRBV5-1|TRBJ2-1
ASRSSELQSYNEQF
>-|TRBV18|TRBJ2-7
ASSLGTGGSYEQY
>-|TRBV27|TRBJ1-6
ASSGQGNNSPLH
>-|TRBV12-3/TRBV12-4|TRBJ2-3
ASLTSGTDTQY
>-|TRBV7-2|TRBJ2-3
ASSPVVAGLGGDTQY
>-|TRBV10-3|TRBJ1-1
AISGQGAGGAEAF
>-|TRBV11-1|TRBJ2-2
ASSLSGRGATGELF
>-|TRBV30|TRBJ2-2
AWSAHEVTANTGELF
>-|TRBV20-1|TRBJ2-1
SASDEQF
>few|TRBV24-1|TRBJ2-1
ATSDSAGGRSSYNEQF
>once|TRBV4-1|TRBJ2-1
ASSQSRQGEQF
>-|TRBV13|TRBJ2-1
ASSLALQGGNYNEQF
>-|TRBV25-1|TRBJ1-2
ASSRQGWGYT
>-|TRBV7-7|TRBJ2-7
ASSPGIAAYEQY
>-|TRBV6-2/TRBV6-3|TRBJ1-1
ASTPSGGVTEAF